The T cell receptor beta chain under discussion was sequenced for a study of blood T cell repertoires in COVID-19. Overall study: COVID-19 samples from acute and convalescent phases originated in the United States, Italy and Spain. PBMCs, B-cell-depleted T cells, or T cells were the source of the cDNA or gDNA that made up the material.

CDR1 is KGHSH, CDR2 LQKENI, per germline. The CDR3 consists of 14 residues. With V trimmed by 3 bases and J by 2 bases, 3 bases remained unmatched. Source study methods: Estimation of nucleated cell counts was performed using reference gene primer amplification. Method: immunoSEQ multiplex PCR; TCRdb's copy keeps in-frame clones and lacks some. The V and J calls and the clone size are those of that table, but D and trimming were determined from the DNA. The sample includes tens of thousands of clones, approximately 84% seen only once; the top ten take about 4.2%. The material sequenced was peripheral blood. The chain uses TRBV18 and TRBJ2-7, with 8 bases lining up with TRBD2. The receptor comes from a man aged 45-65 years with active COVID-19. The CDR3 region is CASSPGGGPYEQYF. CDR3 in DNA: TGTGCCAGCTCACCCGGGGGGGGACCCTACGAGCAGTACTTC.